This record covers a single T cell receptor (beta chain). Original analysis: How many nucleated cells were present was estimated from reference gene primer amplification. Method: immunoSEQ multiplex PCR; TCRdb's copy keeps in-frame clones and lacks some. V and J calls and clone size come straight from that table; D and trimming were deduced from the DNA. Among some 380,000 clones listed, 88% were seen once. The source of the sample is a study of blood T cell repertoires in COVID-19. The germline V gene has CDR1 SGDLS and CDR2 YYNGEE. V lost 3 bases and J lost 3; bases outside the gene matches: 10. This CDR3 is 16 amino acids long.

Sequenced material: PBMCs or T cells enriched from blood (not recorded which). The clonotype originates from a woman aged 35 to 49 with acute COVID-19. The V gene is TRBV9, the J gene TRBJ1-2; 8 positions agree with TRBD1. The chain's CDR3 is CASSEAPPGQDYGYTF. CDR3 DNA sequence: TGTGCCAGCAGCGAGGCCCCTCCGGGACAGGACTATGGCTACACCTTC.